This is a list of T cell receptor beta chains from one sample in a study of blood T cell repertoires in COVID-19. The protocol was immunoSEQ multiplex PCR, while the TCRdb copy is restricted to in-frame clones and leaves out a portion. The profile covers 6,000 to 7,000 clones, with approximately 90% appearing a single time and approximately 16% taken by the ten largest. Sequencing was carried out using peripheral blood. The origin of the receptors is a human donor in a cohort sampled during active COVID-19. Each CDR3 is given with its conserved first and last residue. A D gene is named only where the DNA matches it firmly. Where a row states a size, it is once, few, many or the class of an expanded clone; other rows omit it.

j_call v_call d_call clone_size cdr3_nt cdr3_aa
TRBJ2-5 TRBV29-1 NA NA TGCAGCGTTGACTCACGGGGTGGCCAAGAGACCCAGTACTTC CSVDSRGGQETQYF
TRBJ1-4 TRBV7-9 NA NA TGTGCCAGCAGCAGCATGGGGGCGAATGAAAAACTGTTTTTT CASSSMGANEKLFF
TRBJ2-7 TRBV5-1 TRBD1 NA TGCGCCAGCAGCCTCCGACAGGGGGCCTACGAGCAGTACTTC CASSLRQGAYEQYF
TRBJ2-2 TRBV7-3 TRBD2 NA TGTGCCAGCAGCTTGACCGGGACTAATTCCGGGGAGCTGTTTTTT CASSLTGTNSGELFF
TRBJ2-1 TRBV10-2 TRBD2 NA TGCGCCAGCGCCGCGGGGGGGCTCGGGAATGAGCAGTTCTTC CASAAGGLGNEQFF
TRBJ2-1 TRBV7-8 NA NA TGTGCCAGCAGCTTAGTTCGGGTTCCTGAGCAGTTCTTC CASSLVRVPEQFF
TRBJ2-1 TRBV5-4 NA NA TGTGCCAGCAGCTTCCCAGGAGGAAGGTCCAATGAGCAGTTCTTC CASSFPGGRSNEQFF
TRBJ2-5 TRBV7-2 NA NA TGTGCCAGCAGCTTAGGCACTAGCCAGGTGGGGACCCAGTACTTC CASSLGTSQVGTQYF
TRBJ1-5 TRBV7-2 NA NA TGTGCCAGCAGCTCCGGGGACTGGAATAGCAATCAGCCCCAGCATTTT CASSSGDWNSNQPQHF
TRBJ2-2 TRBV5-1 NA NA TGCGCCAGCAGCTCCGAGGCCGGGGAGCTGTTTTTT CASSSEAGELFF
TRBJ1-2 TRBV6-5 NA NA TGTGCCAGCAGACCACAAAGTAACTATGGCTACACCTTC CASRPQSNYGYTF
TRBJ2-7 TRBV6-6 TRBD1 NA TGTGCCAGCAGAATAATCACAGGGGCAAAGGGCGAGCAGTACTTC CASRIITGAKGEQYF
TRBJ1-1 TRBV29-1 NA NA TGCAGCGTGGATCCTCGGGGGGGCTGGGGCACTGAAGCTTTCTTT CSVDPRGGWGTEAFF
TRBJ2-7 TRBV15 TRBD2 NA TGTGCCACCAGCACGATAGCGGGAGTGGCTGTGTACGAGCAGTACTTC CATSTIAGVAVYEQYF
TRBJ2-3 TRBV19 TRBD2 NA TGTGCCAGTAGTATACAACCGGGACTAGCGGGGGGTAGAGATACGCAGTATTTT CASSIQPGLAGGRDTQYF
TRBJ2-1 TRBV4-2 TRBD2 NA TGTGCCAGCAGCCCCGAGGGACCGGGGGGGTACAATGAGCAGTTCTTC CASSPEGPGGYNEQFF
TRBJ2-2 TRBV27 TRBD2 NA TGTGCCAGCTCACGATCTAGCGGGGGGGCCACGAACACCGGGGAGCTGTTTTTT CASSRSSGGATNTGELFF
TRBJ1-1 TRBV19 TRBD1 NA TGTGCCAGTAGTATCGCAGGGGGCAACACTGAAGCTTTCTTT CASSIAGGNTEAFF
TRBJ2-5 TRBV18 NA once TGTGCCAGCTCACTAAGTACGGGGAGAGAGACCCAGTACTTC CASSLSTGRETQYF
TRBJ2-1 TRBV7-8 NA once TGTGCCAGCAGCCCCGCCCGGCTCGGGTATTACAATGAGCAGTTCTTC CASSPARLGYYNEQFF
TRBJ1-4 TRBV11-2 NA NA TGTGCCAGCAGCTTAGACAGGGAACCGAATGAAAAACTGTTTTTT CASSLDREPNEKLFF
TRBJ1-2 TRBV10-1 NA once TGCGCCAGCAGTGAAGTCAAAGGGGGTGGGTACAGGAGTTCCGCCTATGGCTACACCTTC CASSEVKGGGYRSSAYGYTF
TRBJ1-1 TRBV3-1/TRBV3-2 TRBD1 once TGTGCCAGCAGACCCGAGACAGGGCTTGAAGCTTTCTTT CASRPETGLEAFF
TRBJ1-1 TRBV19 TRBD1 once TGTGCCAGTAAGACAGGGGAGAACACTGAAGCTTTCTTT CASKTGENTEAFF
TRBJ2-7 TRBV25-1 TRBD1 NA TGTGCCAGCAGTGAACCGGGACAGGGAACCTACGAGCAGTACTTC CASSEPGQGTYEQYF
TRBJ2-1 TRBV5-5 NA NA TGTGCCAGCAGCCGGGGTTCCCTCAATGAGCAGTTCTTC CASSRGSLNEQFF
TRBJ1-1 TRBV7-2 TRBD1 once TGTGCCAGCAGCTACGGGACAGCTAACACTGAAGCTTTCTTT CASSYGTANTEAFF
TRBJ2-3 TRBV12-3/TRBV12-4 NA NA TGTGCCAGCACGTTTACCAGATTGGATACGCAGTATTTT CASTFTRLDTQYF
TRBJ1-4 TRBV5-8 TRBD1 NA TGTGCCAGCAGCTGGGACAGGGGGGCTGGGAAACTGTTTTTT CASSWDRGAGKLFF
TRBJ1-5 TRBV6-1 NA NA TGTGCCAGCAGTGAAGGCGTACCCCATCTTACTCAGCCCCAGCATTTT CASSEGVPHLTQPQHF
TRBJ2-3 TRBV12-3/TRBV12-4 NA NA TGTGCCAGCAGTCGTGATTCGGGTACGCAGTATTTT CASSRDSGTQYF
TRBJ2-1 TRBV7-9 TRBD2 NA TGTGCCAGCAGCATACCGGGACTAGCGGGCGTTGAGCAGTTCTTC CASSIPGLAGVEQFF
TRBJ2-3 TRBV19 TRBD2 once TGTGCCAGTAGTATGGCTAGCGGAGGGGTAGATACGCAGTATTTT CASSMASGGVDTQYF
TRBJ1-2 TRBV6-5 NA NA TGTGCCAGCAGCAACCCCGGGGGAGGGAACTATGGCTACACCTTC CASSNPGGGNYGYTF
TRBJ1-3 TRBV7-2 NA once TGTGCCAGCAGCTTAGCGCTTTCAGGGCTAGGCGGAAACACCATATATTTT CASSLALSGLGGNTIYF
TRBJ1-1 TRBV27 NA NA TGTGCCAGCAGCCCCATGGTTAGCATGAACACTGAAGCTTTCTTT CASSPMVSMNTEAFF
TRBJ1-5 TRBV2 NA once TGTGCCAGTCACGCGGGGGAGGGACAGCCCCAGCATTTT CASHAGEGQPQHF
TRBJ2-1 TRBV11-2 NA NA TGTGCCAGCACCTACCCGGGAATAGCCTGGAATGAGCAGTTCTTC CASTYPGIAWNEQFF
TRBJ1-2 TRBV6-2/TRBV6-3 TRBD1 NA TGTGCCAGCAGTTCAAAAAAGGGACAGCTCCATGGCTACACCTTC CASSSKKGQLHGYTF
TRBJ1-5 TRBV28 NA NA TGTGCCAGCAGTTTTTCGGGGAATCAGCCCCAGCATTTT CASSFSGNQPQHF
TRBJ1-5 TRBV4-1 NA NA TGCGCCAGCAGCCAAGTTTTCAGGGCGGATCAGCCCCAGCATTTT CASSQVFRADQPQHF
TRBJ2-7 TRBV3-1/TRBV3-2 TRBD2 NA TGTGCCAGCAGCCAAGGGGGTAGCGGGAGCTACGAGCAGTACTTC CASSQGGSGSYEQYF
TRBJ1-5 TRBV27 TRBD1 few TGTGCCAGCAGTTTAAGAGGGGGCGAACAGCCCCAGCATTTT CASSLRGGEQPQHF
TRBJ1-3 TRBV9 TRBD1 NA TGTGCCAGCAGCTCCCGGACAGGGGCCCTCTCTGGAAACACCATATATTTT CASSSRTGALSGNTIYF
TRBJ1-4 TRBV7-8 TRBD1 NA TGTGCCAGCAGCTTAGACAGGGGGCGTTTCGAAAAACTGTTTTTT CASSLDRGRFEKLFF
TRBJ2-5 TRBV20-1 NA NA TGCAGTGCTATTGAGTCCAGGGAGACCCAGTACTTC CSAIESRETQYF